The rows below give T cell receptor beta chains drawn from one sample of a study of tissue T cells after allogeneic stem cell transplantation. Sequenced by immunoSEQ multiplex PCR; TCRdb stores in-frame clones only, minus some. In the table there are 950 to 1,500 clones, 70% to 80% of which are singletons. The material was skin, obtained at autopsy. The receptors originated from a male patient aged 60 or older with steroid-refractory graft-versus-host disease after an allogeneic stem cell transplant. Some of these T cells may belong to the graft donor. Both conserved end residues are part of each CDR3. D genes are given only for firm matches. Clone size, where shown, is once, few, many, or a class for clones that have expanded.

v_gene: TRBV7-8
j_gene: TRBJ1-1
abundance: -
d_gene: TRBD1
CDR3aa: CASSFKQGAAFF
CDR3nt: TGTGCCAGCAGCTTCAAACAGGGGGCGGCTTTCTTT

v_gene: TRBV3-1/TRBV3-2
j_gene: TRBJ2-1
abundance: -
d_gene: -
CDR3aa: CASSSASFHSDNEQFF
CDR3nt: TGTGCCAGCAGCAGTGCTAGTTTCCATTCCGACAATGAGCAGTTCTTC

v_gene: TRBV6-2/TRBV6-3
j_gene: TRBJ1-1
abundance: -
d_gene: -
CDR3aa: CASSWSTEAFF
CDR3nt: TGTGCCAGCAGTTGGAGTACTGAAGCTTTCTTT

v_gene: TRBV7-9
j_gene: TRBJ2-2
abundance: -
d_gene: TRBD1
CDR3aa: CASSPRGQDGELFF
CDR3nt: TGTGCCAGCAGCCCCAGGGGGCAGGACGGGGAGCTGTTTTTT

v_gene: TRBV7-3
j_gene: TRBJ2-1
abundance: -
d_gene: -
CDR3aa: CASSMDPRSYNEQFF
CDR3nt: TGTGCCAGCAGCATGGACCCCCGCTCCTACAATGAGCAGTTCTTC

v_gene: TRBV5-6
j_gene: TRBJ1-6
abundance: large
d_gene: -
CDR3aa: CASSLMVGVYNSPLHF
CDR3nt: TGTGCCAGCAGCTTGATGGTAGGAGTTTATAATTCACCCCTCCACTTT

v_gene: TRBV29-1
j_gene: TRBJ1-5
abundance: -
d_gene: -
CDR3aa: CSVRDNFNQPQHF
CDR3nt: TGCAGCGTTCGGGACAACTTCAATCAGCCCCAGCATTTT

v_gene: TRBV19
j_gene: TRBJ2-7
abundance: few
d_gene: -
CDR3aa: CASSIAEGMGEQYF
CDR3nt: TGTGCCAGTAGTATAGCGGAGGGGATGGGAGAGCAGTACTTC

v_gene: TRBV19
j_gene: TRBJ2-7
abundance: -
d_gene: TRBD1
CDR3aa: CASSKGQGYEQYF
CDR3nt: TGTGCCAGTAGTAAGGGACAGGGCTACGAGCAGTACTTC

v_gene: TRBV5-5
j_gene: TRBJ2-7
abundance: -
d_gene: TRBD1
CDR3aa: CASSLAAGGYEQYF
CDR3nt: TGTGCCAGCAGCTTGGCGGCAGGGGGTTACGAGCAGTACTTC

v_gene: TRBV5-1
j_gene: TRBJ1-2
abundance: few
d_gene: -
CDR3aa: CASSLVPGLPPGNYGYTF
CDR3nt: TGCGCCAGCAGCTTGGTGCCGGGCCTACCCCCGGGAAACTATGGCTACACCTTC

v_gene: TRBV6-1
j_gene: TRBJ1-2
abundance: -
d_gene: -
CDR3aa: CASSEPGGPYYGYTF
CDR3nt: TGTGCCAGCAGTGAACCGGGGGGGCCGTACTATGGCTACACCTTC

v_gene: TRBV10-3
j_gene: TRBJ1-4
abundance: large
d_gene: -
CDR3aa: CAISDESWATNEKLFF
CDR3nt: TGTGCCATCAGTGACGAGTCCTGGGCGACTAATGAAAAACTGTTTTTT

v_gene: TRBV5-6
j_gene: TRBJ2-7
abundance: -
d_gene: -
CDR3aa: CASSLRGYEQYF
CDR3nt: TGTGCCAGCAGCTTGAGGGGGTACGAGCAGTACTTC

v_gene: TRBV9
j_gene: TRBJ2-3
abundance: -
d_gene: -
CDR3aa: CASSPLVGISTDTQYF
CDR3nt: TGTGCCAGCAGCCCCCTAGTAGGGATAAGCACAGATACGCAGTATTTT

v_gene: TRBV5-8
j_gene: TRBJ1-1
abundance: large
d_gene: -
CDR3aa: CASSAYLNTEAFF
CDR3nt: TGTGCCAGCAGCGCTTACTTGAACACTGAAGCTTTCTTT

v_gene: TRBV7-2
j_gene: TRBJ2-3
abundance: -
d_gene: TRBD2
CDR3aa: CASSLGLAGGTDTQYF
CDR3nt: TGTGCCAGCAGCTTAGGTCTAGCGGGGGGCACAGATACGCAGTATTTT

v_gene: TRBV19
j_gene: TRBJ1-1
abundance: few
d_gene: -
CDR3aa: CASSRAMNTEAFF
CDR3nt: TGTGCCAGTAGTAGGGCAATGAACACTGAAGCTTTCTTT

v_gene: TRBV5-3
j_gene: TRBJ1-2
abundance: -
d_gene: -
CDR3aa: CASLISATGDINYGYTF
CDR3nt: TGTGCCAGTTTAATTTCCGCAACAGGAGATATTAACTATGGCTACACCTTC

v_gene: TRBV5-1
j_gene: TRBJ2-7
abundance: -
d_gene: -
CDR3aa: CASRQDFNEQYF
CDR3nt: TGCGCCAGCAGACAGGACTTCAACGAGCAGTACTTC

v_gene: TRBV14
j_gene: TRBJ2-3
abundance: -
d_gene: -
CDR3aa: CASSHGSRVSDTQYF
CDR3nt: TGTGCCAGCAGCCACGGGTCAAGAGTTTCAGATACGCAGTATTTT

v_gene: TRBV6-5
j_gene: TRBJ2-2
abundance: -
d_gene: -
CDR3aa: CASSYSAGELFF
CDR3nt: TGTGCCAGCAGTTACTCGGCCGGGGAGCTGTTTTTT

v_gene: TRBV5-6
j_gene: TRBJ2-1
abundance: -
d_gene: -
CDR3aa: CASSFPRGGINEQFF
CDR3nt: TGTGCCAGCAGCTTTCCAAGGGGCGGGATAAATGAGCAGTTCTTC

v_gene: TRBV5-6
j_gene: TRBJ2-1
abundance: -
d_gene: -
CDR3aa: CASSFGTRNEQFF
CDR3nt: TGTGCCAGCAGCTTCGGGACGCGGAATGAGCAGTTCTTC

v_gene: TRBV11-1
j_gene: TRBJ1-2
abundance: -
d_gene: TRBD1
CDR3aa: CASSLATGTAANNYGYTF
CDR3nt: TGTGCCAGCAGCTTAGCGACCGGGACAGCGGCTAATAACTATGGCTACACCTTC

v_gene: TRBV7-9
j_gene: TRBJ2-7
abundance: -
d_gene: -
CDR3aa: CASRTDSYEQYF
CDR3nt: TGTGCCAGCAGAACCGACTCATACGAGCAGTACTTC

v_gene: TRBV6-2/TRBV6-3
j_gene: TRBJ2-5
abundance: few
d_gene: TRBD2
CDR3aa: CASSYRGLAGETQYF
CDR3nt: TGTGCCAGCAGTTATAGAGGACTAGCCGGGGAGACCCAGTACTTC

v_gene: TRBV5-6
j_gene: TRBJ2-1
abundance: -
d_gene: TRBD1
CDR3aa: CASSSQGENEQFF
CDR3nt: TGTGCCAGTTCATCACAGGGGGAGAATGAGCAGTTCTTC

v_gene: TRBV6-2/TRBV6-3
j_gene: TRBJ2-7
abundance: -
d_gene: TRBD1
CDR3aa: CASSRLDRAEQYF
CDR3nt: TGTGCCAGCAGCCGACTCGACAGGGCCGAGCAGTACTTC